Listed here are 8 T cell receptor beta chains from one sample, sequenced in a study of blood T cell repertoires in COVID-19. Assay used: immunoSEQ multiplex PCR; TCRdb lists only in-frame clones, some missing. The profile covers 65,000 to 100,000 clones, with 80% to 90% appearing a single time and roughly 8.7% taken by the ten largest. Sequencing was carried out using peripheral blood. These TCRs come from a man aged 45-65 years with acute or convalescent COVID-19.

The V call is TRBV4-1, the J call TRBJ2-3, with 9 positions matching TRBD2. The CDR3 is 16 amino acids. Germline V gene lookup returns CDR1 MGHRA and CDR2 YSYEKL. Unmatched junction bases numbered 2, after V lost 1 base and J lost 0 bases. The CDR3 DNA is TGCGCCAGCAGCCAAGGGGCGGGGGGGAGCACAGATACGCAGTATTTT. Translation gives CASSQGAGGSTDTQYF.

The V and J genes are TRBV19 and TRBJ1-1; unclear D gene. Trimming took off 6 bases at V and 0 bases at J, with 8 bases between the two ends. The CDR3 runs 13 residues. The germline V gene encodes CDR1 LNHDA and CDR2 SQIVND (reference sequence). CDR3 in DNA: TGTGCCAGTAGCCCGAGATTGAACACTGAAGCTTTCTTT. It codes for CASSPRLNTEAFF.

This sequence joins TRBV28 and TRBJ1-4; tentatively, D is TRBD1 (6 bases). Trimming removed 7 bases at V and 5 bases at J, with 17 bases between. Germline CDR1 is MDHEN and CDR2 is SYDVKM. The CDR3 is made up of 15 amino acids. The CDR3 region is CASKNSQGNNEKLFF. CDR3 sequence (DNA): TGTGCCAGCAAAAATTCCCAGGGGAACAATGAAAAACTGTTTTTT.

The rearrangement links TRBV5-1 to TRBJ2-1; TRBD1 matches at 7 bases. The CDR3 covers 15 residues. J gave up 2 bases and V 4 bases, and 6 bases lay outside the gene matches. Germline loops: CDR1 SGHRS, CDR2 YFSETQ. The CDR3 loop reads CASSETGEPYNEQFF. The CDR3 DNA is TGCGCCAGCAGCGAAACAGGGGAACCCTACAATGAGCAGTTCTTC.

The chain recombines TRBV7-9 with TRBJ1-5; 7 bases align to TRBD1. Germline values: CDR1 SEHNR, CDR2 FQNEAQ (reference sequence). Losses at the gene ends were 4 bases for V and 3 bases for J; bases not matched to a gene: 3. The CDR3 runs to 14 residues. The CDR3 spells CASSSGQFNQPQHF. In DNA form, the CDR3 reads TGTGCCAGCAGCTCGGGACAGTTCAATCAGCCCCAGCATTTT.

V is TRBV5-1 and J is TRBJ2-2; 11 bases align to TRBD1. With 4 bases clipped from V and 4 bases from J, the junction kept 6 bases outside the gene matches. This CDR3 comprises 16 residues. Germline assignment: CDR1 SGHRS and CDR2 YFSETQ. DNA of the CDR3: TGCGCCAGCAGCACTGGACAGGGGGCTTCCACCGGGGAGCTGTTTTTT. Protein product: CASSTGQGASTGELFF.

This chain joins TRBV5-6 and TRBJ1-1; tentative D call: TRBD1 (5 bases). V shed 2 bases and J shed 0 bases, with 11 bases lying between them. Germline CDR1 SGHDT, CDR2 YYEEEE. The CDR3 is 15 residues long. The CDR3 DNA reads TGTGCCAGCAGCTTTTGGACAAACATGAACACTGAAGCTTTCTTT. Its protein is CASSFWTNMNTEAFF.

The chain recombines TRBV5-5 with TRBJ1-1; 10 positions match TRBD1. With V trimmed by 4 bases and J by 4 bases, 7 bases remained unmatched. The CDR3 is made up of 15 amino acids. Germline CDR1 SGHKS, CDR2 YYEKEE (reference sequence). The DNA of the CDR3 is TGTGCCAGCAGCGGGCAGACAGGGGGCTTCACTGAAGCTTTCTTT. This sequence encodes CASSGQTGGFTEAFF.